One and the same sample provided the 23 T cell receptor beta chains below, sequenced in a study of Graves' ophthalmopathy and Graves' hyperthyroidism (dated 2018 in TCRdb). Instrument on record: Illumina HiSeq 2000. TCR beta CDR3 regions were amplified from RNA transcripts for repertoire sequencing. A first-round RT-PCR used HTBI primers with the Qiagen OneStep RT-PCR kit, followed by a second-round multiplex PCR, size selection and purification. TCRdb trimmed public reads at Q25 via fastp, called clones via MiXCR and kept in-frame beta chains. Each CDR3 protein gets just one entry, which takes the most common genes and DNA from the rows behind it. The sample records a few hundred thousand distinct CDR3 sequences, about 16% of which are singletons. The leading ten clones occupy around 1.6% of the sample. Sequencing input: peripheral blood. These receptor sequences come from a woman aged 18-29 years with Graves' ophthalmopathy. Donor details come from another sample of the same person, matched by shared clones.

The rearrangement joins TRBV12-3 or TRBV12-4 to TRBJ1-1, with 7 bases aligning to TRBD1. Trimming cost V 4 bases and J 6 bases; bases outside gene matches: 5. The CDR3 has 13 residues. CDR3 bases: TGTGCCAGCAGTTACATTACAGGGGCTGAAGCTTTCTTT. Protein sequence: CASSYITGAEAFF.

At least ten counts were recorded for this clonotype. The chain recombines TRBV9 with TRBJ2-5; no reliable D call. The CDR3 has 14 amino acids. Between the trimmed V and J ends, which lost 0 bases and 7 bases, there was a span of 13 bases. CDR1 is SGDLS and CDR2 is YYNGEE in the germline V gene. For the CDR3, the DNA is TGTGCCAGCAGCGTAGACCCTAGGTCCGGGACCCAGTACTTC. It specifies CASSVDPRSGTQYF. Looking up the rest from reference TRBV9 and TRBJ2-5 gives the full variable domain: DSGVTQTPKHLITATGQRVTLRCSPRSGDLSVYWYQQSLDQGLQFLIQYYNGEERAKGNILERFSAQQFPDLHSELNLSSLELGDSALYFCASSVDPRSGTQYFGPGTRLLVL.

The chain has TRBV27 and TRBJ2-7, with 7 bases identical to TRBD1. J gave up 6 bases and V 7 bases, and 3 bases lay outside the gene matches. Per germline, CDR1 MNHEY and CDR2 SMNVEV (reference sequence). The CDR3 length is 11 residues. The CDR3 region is CASNRGREQYF. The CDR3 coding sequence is TGTGCCAGCAACAGGGGACGCGAGCAGTACTTC.

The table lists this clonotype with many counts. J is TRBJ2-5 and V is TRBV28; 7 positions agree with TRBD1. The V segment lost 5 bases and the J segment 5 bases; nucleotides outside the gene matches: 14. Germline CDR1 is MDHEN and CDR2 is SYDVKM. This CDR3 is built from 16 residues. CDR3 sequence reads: CASSQPVGRGIETQYF. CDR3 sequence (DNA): TGTGCCAGCAGTCAGCCGGTGGGCAGGGGGATTGAGACCCAGTACTTC.

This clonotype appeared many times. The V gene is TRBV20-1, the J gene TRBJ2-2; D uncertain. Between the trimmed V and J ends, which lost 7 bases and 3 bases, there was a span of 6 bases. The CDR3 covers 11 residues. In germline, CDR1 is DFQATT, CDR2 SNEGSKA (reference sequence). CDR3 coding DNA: TGCAGTGGGTCTCACACCGGGGAGCTGTTTTTT. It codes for CSGSHTGELFF.

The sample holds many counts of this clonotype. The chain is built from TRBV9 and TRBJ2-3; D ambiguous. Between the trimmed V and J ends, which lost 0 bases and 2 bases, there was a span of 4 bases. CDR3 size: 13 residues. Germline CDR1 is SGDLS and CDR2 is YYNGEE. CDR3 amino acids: CASSVEPTDTQYF. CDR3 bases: TGTGCCAGCAGCGTAGAACCCACAGATACGCAGTATTTT.

The CDR3 spells CATSDWGGRDRGQETQYF. CDR3 sequence (DNA): TGTGCCACCAGTGATTGGGGGGGACGGGACAGGGGCCAAGAGACCCAGTACTTC. V and J are TRBV24-1 and TRBJ2-5; the match to TRBD1 covers 10 bases. J gave up 1 base and V 2 bases, and 9 bases lay outside the gene matches. CDR3 length: 18 amino acids. Germline lookup yields CDR1 KGHDR and CDR2 SFDVKD.

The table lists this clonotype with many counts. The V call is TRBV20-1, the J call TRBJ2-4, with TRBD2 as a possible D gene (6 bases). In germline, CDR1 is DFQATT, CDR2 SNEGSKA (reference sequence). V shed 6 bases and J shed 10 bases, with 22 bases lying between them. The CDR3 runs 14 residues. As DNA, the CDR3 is TGCAGTGCAGGAGGGGCCGAGGACGGGGGAATTCAGTACTTC. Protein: CSAGGAEDGGIQYF.

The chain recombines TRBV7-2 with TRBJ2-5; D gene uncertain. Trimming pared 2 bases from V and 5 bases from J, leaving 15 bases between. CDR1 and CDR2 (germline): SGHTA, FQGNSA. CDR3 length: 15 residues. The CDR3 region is CASSLPVWIRETQYF. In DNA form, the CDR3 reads TGTGCCAGCAGCTTACCGGTGTGGATCAGGGAGACCCAGTACTTC.

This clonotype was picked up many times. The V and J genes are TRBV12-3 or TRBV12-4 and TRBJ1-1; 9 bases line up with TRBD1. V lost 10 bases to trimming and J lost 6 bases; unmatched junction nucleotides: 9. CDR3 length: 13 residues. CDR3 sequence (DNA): TGTGCCACCACGGGACAGGGATCTTCTGAAGCTTTCTTT. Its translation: CATTGQGSSEAFF.

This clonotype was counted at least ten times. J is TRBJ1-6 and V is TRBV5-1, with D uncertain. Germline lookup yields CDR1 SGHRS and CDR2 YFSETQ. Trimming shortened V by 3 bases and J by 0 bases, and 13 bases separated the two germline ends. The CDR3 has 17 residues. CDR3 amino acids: CASSSLGLGSYNSPLHF. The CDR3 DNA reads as TGCGCCAGCAGCTCCTTGGGCTTGGGCTCCTATAATTCACCCCTCCACTTT.

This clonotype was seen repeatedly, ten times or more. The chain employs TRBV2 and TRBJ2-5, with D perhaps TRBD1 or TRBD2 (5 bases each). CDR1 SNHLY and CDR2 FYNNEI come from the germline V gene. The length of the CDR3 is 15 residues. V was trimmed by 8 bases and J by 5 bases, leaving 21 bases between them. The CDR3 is CASSKTRGYPETQYF. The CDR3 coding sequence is TGTGCCAGCTCAAAAACCCGGGGCTACCCGGAGACCCAGTACTTC.

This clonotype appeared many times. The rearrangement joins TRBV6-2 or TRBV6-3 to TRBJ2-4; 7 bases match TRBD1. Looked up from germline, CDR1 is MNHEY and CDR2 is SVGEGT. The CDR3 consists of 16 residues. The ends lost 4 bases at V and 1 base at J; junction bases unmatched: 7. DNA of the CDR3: TGTGCCAGCAGTTTGGGACAGATGGAGGCCAAAAACATTCAGTACTTC. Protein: CASSLGQMEAKNIQYF.

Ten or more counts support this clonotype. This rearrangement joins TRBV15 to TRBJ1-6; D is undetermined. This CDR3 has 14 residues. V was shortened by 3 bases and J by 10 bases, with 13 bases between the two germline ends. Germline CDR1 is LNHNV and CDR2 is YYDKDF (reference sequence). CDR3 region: CATSSLAAESPLHF. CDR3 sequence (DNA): TGTGCCACCAGCAGCCTGGCGGCGGAGTCACCCCTCCACTTT.

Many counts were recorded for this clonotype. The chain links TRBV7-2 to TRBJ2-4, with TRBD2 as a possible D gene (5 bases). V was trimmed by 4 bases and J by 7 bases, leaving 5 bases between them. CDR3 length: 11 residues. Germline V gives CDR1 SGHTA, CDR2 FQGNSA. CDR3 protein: CASSSGNIQYF. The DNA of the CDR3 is TGTGCCAGCAGCTCGGGGAACATTCAGTACTTC.

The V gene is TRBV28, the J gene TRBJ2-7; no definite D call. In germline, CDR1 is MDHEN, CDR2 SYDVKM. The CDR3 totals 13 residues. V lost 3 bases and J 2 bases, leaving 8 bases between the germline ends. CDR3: CASSLWQTYEQYF. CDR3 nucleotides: TGTGCCAGCAGTTTGTGGCAGACCTACGAGCAGTACTTC. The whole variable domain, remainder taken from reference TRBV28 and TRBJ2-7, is DVKVTQSSRYLVKRTGEKVFLECVQDMDHENMFWYRQDPGLGLRLIYFSYDVKMKEKGDIPEGYSVSREKKERFSLILESASTNQTSMYLCASSLWQTYEQYFGPGTRLTVT.

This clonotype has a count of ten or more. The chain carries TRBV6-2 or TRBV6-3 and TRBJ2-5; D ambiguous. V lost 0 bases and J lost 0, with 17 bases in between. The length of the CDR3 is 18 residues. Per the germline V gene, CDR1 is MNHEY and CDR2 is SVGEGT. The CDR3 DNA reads TGTGCCAGCAGTTACTCGATAGGGCAGGATCAGTACCAAGAGACCCAGTACTTC. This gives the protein CASSYSIGQDQYQETQYF.

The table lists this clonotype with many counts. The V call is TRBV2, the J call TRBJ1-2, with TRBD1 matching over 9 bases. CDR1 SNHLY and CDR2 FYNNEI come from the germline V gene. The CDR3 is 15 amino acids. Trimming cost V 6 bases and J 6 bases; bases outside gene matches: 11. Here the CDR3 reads CASSENRGLHDGYTF. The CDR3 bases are TGTGCCAGCAGCGAAAACAGGGGGCTGCACGATGGCTACACCTTC.

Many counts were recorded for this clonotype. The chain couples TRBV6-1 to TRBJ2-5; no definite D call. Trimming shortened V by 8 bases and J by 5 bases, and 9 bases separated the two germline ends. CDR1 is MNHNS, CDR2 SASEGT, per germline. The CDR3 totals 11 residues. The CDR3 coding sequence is TGTGCCAGCCATGGCGGTGAGACCCAGTACTTC. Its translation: CASHGGETQYF.

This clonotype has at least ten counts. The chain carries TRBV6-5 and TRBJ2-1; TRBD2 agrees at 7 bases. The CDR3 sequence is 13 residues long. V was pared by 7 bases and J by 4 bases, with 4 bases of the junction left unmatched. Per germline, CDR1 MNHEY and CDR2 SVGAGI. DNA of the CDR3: TGTGCCAGCAATTTGGGGGGGTACAATGAGCAGTTCTTC. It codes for CASNLGGYNEQFF.

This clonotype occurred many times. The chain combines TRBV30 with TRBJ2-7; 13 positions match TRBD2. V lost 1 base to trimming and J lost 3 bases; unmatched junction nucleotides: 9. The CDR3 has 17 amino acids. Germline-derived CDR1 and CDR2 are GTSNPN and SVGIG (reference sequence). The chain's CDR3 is CAWSAYAGTSGIYEQYF. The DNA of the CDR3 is TGTGCCTGGAGTGCCTACGCCGGGACTAGCGGGATCTACGAGCAGTACTTC.

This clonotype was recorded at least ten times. As DNA, the CDR3 is TGTGCCAGCGGCCCCCGGCTCCGCACTTTCGGGGAGCTGTTTTTT. Protein sequence: CASGPRLRTFGELFF. The J gene is TRBJ2-2, the V gene TRBV6-1; D remains unclear. The CDR3 totals 15 residues. V dropped 8 bases and J dropped 7 bases, with 20 bases sitting between them. From germline, CDR1 is MNHNS and CDR2 SASEGT.

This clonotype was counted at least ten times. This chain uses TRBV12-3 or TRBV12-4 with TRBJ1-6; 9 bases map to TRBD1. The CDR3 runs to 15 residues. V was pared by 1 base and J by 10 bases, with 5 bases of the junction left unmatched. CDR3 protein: CASSLVGQGFSPLHF. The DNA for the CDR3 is TGTGCCAGCAGTTTAGTGGGACAGGGCTTCTCACCCCTCCACTTT.